The 26 T cell receptor beta chains listed next were all sequenced from one sample in a study of cytomegalovirus exposure and HLA in healthy donors (dated 2017 in TCRdb). Libraries were prepared through the immunoSEQ multiplex PCR assay. A mixture of 60 forward primers for TCR Vbeta segments and 13 reverse primers for TCR Jbeta segments was used in the multiplex PCR. This immuneACCESS table, as held by TCRdb, lists in-frame sequences with V and J called but not all clones. Of the missing ones, under half trace to an unresolved V gene in checked studies; the others have no known cause. The sample's table lists a count of approximately 47,000 clones. The ten largest clones add up to about a sixth of the sample. Sequencing was performed on PBMCs. These receptor sequences come from a male donor in good health and CMV-seronegative.

This chain links TRBV19 with TRBJ1-1, with D perhaps matching TRBD1 (5 bases). CDR1 and CDR2 (germline): LNHDA, SQIVND (reference sequence). The CDR3 runs 17 residues. V gave up 5 bases and J gave up 1 base, with 20 bases separating them. The CDR3 loop reads CASSLHITPGQNTEAFF. CDR3 DNA: TGTGCCAGTAGTCTTCATATTACCCCCGGACAGAACACTGAAGCTTTCTTT. Supplemented by reference TRBV19 and TRBJ1-1, the full variable domain reads DGGITQSPKYLFRKEGQNVTLSCEQNLNHDAMYWYRQDPGQGLRLIYYSQIVNDFQKGDIAEGYSVSREKKESFPLTVTSAQKNPTAFYLCASSLHITPGQNTEAFFGQGTRLTVV.

About this clone itself: A read error may account for a junction end that differs from germline. The CDR3 is CASSQGQGSEKLFF. CDR3 in DNA: TGTGCTAGCAGCCAGGGACAGGGAAGCGAAAAACTGTTTTTT. V is TRBV7-7 and J is TRBJ1-4; 9 bases are a match to TRBD1. Germline assignment: CDR1 SSHAT and CDR2 FNYEAQ (reference sequence). CDR3 length: 14 amino acids.

This chain links TRBV13 with TRBJ2-7, with 8 bases identical to TRBD1. The CDR3 covers 14 residues. V lost 6 bases, J lost 2 bases, and 6 bases stayed unmatched. Germline loops: CDR1 PRHDT, CDR2 FYEKMQ (reference sequence). The CDR3 sequence is CASSPDRVAYEQYF. DNA for the CDR3: TGTGCCAGCAGTCCGGACAGGGTCGCCTACGAGCAGTACTTC.

The CDR3 loop is CASSLVFGRGDQETQYF. The CDR3 nucleotides read TGTGCCAGCAGCTTAGTGTTCGGGCGGGGAGACCAAGAGACCCAGTACTTC. V is TRBV7-6 and J is TRBJ2-5; D might be TRBD2 (6 bases). In germline, CDR1 is SGHVS, CDR2 FNYEAQ. Trimming left V 1 base short and J 0 bases short, with 15 bases between. This CDR3 is built from 17 residues. Using reference TRBV7-6 and TRBJ2-5 for the parts outside the CDR3, the full variable domain is GAGVSQSPRYKVTKRGQDVALRCDPISGHVSLYWYRQALGQGPEFLTYFNYEAQQDKSGLPNDRFSAERPEGSISTLTIQRTEQRDSAMYRCASSLVFGRGDQETQYFGPGTRLLVL.

This sequence joins TRBV5-1 and TRBJ1-4, with 8 bases aligning to TRBD1. The ends lost 2 bases at V and 3 bases at J; junction bases unmatched: 9. Germline V gene sequence: CDR1 SGHRS, CDR2 YFSETQ. CDR3 length: 17 residues. This chain's CDR3 is CASSLTGQGRANEKLFF. The CDR3 DNA reads as TGCGCCAGCAGCTTAACCGGACAGGGCCGGGCTAATGAAAAACTGTTTTTT.

J is TRBJ1-1 and V is TRBV27; a possible D gene is TRBD1 (6 bases). CDR3 size: 13 residues. V lost 6 bases and J 1 base, leaving 9 bases between the germline ends. Germline assignment: CDR1 MNHEY and CDR2 SMNVEV (reference sequence). The chain's CDR3 is CASRRGGNTEAFF. The CDR3 coding sequence is TGTGCCAGCAGACGAGGGGGGAACACTGAAGCTTTCTTT.

The chain employs TRBV9 and TRBJ2-5; maybe TRBD2 (5 bases). Germline V gives CDR1 SGDLS, CDR2 YYNGEE. This CDR3 has 15 residues. V shed 0 bases and J shed 4 bases, with 13 bases lying between them. The CDR3 sequence: CASSVVPSFTETQYF. Written as DNA, the CDR3 is TGTGCCAGCAGCGTAGTTCCTAGCTTCACAGAGACCCAGTACTTC.

The chain links TRBV6-5 to TRBJ1-4, with 10 bases lining up with TRBD1. This CDR3 region has 15 residues. With 5 bases clipped from V and 8 bases from J, the junction kept 8 bases outside the gene matches. Per germline, CDR1 MNHEY and CDR2 SVGAGI. The CDR3 DNA reads TGTGCCAGCAGTAACAGGGGACAGGGGCTAGAAAAACTGTTTTTT. Protein: CASSNRGQGLEKLFF.

For the CDR3, the DNA is TGTGCCAGCTCCCCCAGGGCCCGCGATCCCTCCTATAATTCACCCCTCCACTTT. Protein sequence: CASSPRARDPSYNSPLHF. The chain carries TRBV18 and TRBJ1-6; perhaps TRBD1 as D (5 bases). CDR3 length: 18 residues. Trimming took off 6 bases at V and 0 bases at J, with 18 bases between the two ends. CDR1 KGHSH and CDR2 LQKENI come from the germline V gene.

The V call is TRBV7-6, the J call TRBJ1-1; perhaps TRBD1 as D (5 bases). This CDR3 spans 13 amino acids. Germline assignment: CDR1 SGHVS and CDR2 FNYEAQ. V lost 3 bases and J 7 bases, leaving 12 bases between the germline ends. The CDR3 region has the DNA TGTGCCAGCAGCTTGGGGGGGGGTAATGAAGCTTTCTTT. Amino acids: CASSLGGGNEAFF.

The V and J genes are TRBV15 and TRBJ1-4; tentatively, D is TRBD1 (5 bases). The CDR3 has 16 residues. Trimming cost V 0 bases and J 5 bases, with 13 bases left between them. Looked up from germline, CDR1 is LNHNV and CDR2 is YYDKDF (reference sequence). The CDR3 sequence is CATSRDHTGSNEKLFF. CDR3 in DNA: TGTGCCACCAGCAGAGATCATACAGGTTCGAATGAAAAACTGTTTTTT.

The chain links TRBV6-5 to TRBJ1-1, with 7 bases lining up with TRBD1. The V gene's germline CDR1 is MNHEY and CDR2 SVGAGI. V lost 5 bases, J lost 4 bases, and 10 bases stayed unmatched. The CDR3 has 15 amino acids. The CDR3 is CASSPLTGVGTEAFF. In DNA form, the CDR3 reads TGTGCCAGCAGTCCACTAACAGGGGTTGGCACTGAAGCTTTCTTT.

The chain joins TRBV18 to TRBJ1-4; 8 nucleotides agree with TRBD1. The CDR3 sequence is 15 residues long. V shed 2 bases, J shed 7 bases, and the junction held 6 bases outside the gene matches. Germline-derived CDR1 and CDR2 are KGHSH and LQKENI. The CDR3 region is CASSPGDRGGEKLFF. The CDR3 region has the DNA TGTGCCAGCTCACCAGGAGACAGGGGTGGTGAAAAACTGTTTTTT.

The rearrangement joins TRBV6-6 to TRBJ1-2, with 8 bases lining up with TRBD1. The CDR3 spans 13 residues. Germline-derived CDR1 and CDR2 are MNHNY and SVGAGI (reference sequence). The V gene end was trimmed by 6 bases and the J gene end by 8 bases; junction bases not matched to a gene: 8. The DNA for the CDR3 is TGTGCCAGCAGGCCACAGGGGGGTAGCGGCTACACCTTC. Its translation: CASRPQGGSGYTF.

This chain links TRBV18 with TRBJ2-3, with TRBD1 matching 10 bases. Trimming at V came to 1 base and at J to 2 bases, leaving 6 bases not matched to a gene. The length of the CDR3 is 17 residues. From germline, CDR1 is KGHSH and CDR2 LQKENI. The CDR3 coding sequence is TGTGCCAGCTCACCACGTGGGGACAGGGGAGTCACAGATACGCAGTATTTT. Its protein is CASSPRGDRGVTDTQYF.

The gene calls are TRBV18 and TRBJ1-2; TRBD1 agrees at 10 bases. The CDR3 extends over 13 amino acids. V lost 2 bases and J lost 6; bases outside the gene matches: 0. Germline CDR1 KGHSH, CDR2 LQKENI. Here the CDR3 DNA reads TGTGCCAGCTCACCAGACAGGGGGCATGGCTACACCTTC. It is translated as CASSPDRGHGYTF.

CDR3 sequence (DNA): TGTGCCAGTACCCCGGGCGGCGGGGGGGCCGCAGAGACCCAGTACTTC. Protein sequence: CASTPGGGGAAETQYF. The V gene is TRBV19, the J gene TRBJ2-5; 9 bases agree with TRBD2. J gave up 4 bases and V 7 bases, and 13 bases lay outside the gene matches. The CDR3 is 16 residues long. From germline, CDR1 is LNHDA and CDR2 SQIVND (reference sequence).

J is TRBJ1-2 and V is TRBV6-5; 8 bases fit TRBD1. Germline CDR1 reads MNHEY; CDR2 reads SVGAGI. Unmatched junction bases numbered 1, after V lost 0 bases and J lost 7 bases. The length of the CDR3 is 13 residues. The CDR3 spells CASSYSQGAGYTF. The DNA of the CDR3 is TGTGCCAGCAGTTACTCGCAGGGGGCTGGCTACACCTTC.

This chain joins TRBV9 and TRBJ1-3; 10 bases fit TRBD1. J gave up 2 bases and V 3 bases, and 2 bases lay outside the gene matches. Germline assignment: CDR1 SGDLS and CDR2 YYNGEE. The length of the CDR3 is 15 residues. The CDR3 bases are TGTGCCAGCAGCGGACAGGGGGCGACTGGAAACACCATATATTTT. Protein product: CASSGQGATGNTIYF.

The J gene is TRBJ2-7, the V gene TRBV18; D may be TRBD1 (6 bases). The CDR3 loop spans 17 amino acids. Trimming stripped 4 bases from V and 3 bases from J, with 22 bases between. Germline V gene data show CDR1 as KGHSH and CDR2 as LQKENI. The CDR3 sequence is CASSRAGATPPHYEQYF. CDR3 nucleotides: TGTGCCAGCTCACGGGCAGGGGCCACTCCACCGCACTACGAGCAGTACTTC.

V is TRBV10-3 and J is TRBJ1-2; 8 nucleotides line up with TRBD1. CDR1 ENHRY and CDR2 SYGVKD come from the germline V gene. The ends lost 0 bases at V and 2 bases at J; junction bases unmatched: 2. This CDR3 has 15 amino acids. The CDR3 loop is CAISESGTGNYGYTF. The CDR3 nucleotides are TGTGCCATCAGTGAGTCTGGGACAGGAAACTATGGCTACACCTTC.

CDR3 loop: CAWSAGSGNQPQHF. The CDR3 nucleotides are TGTGCCTGGAGCGCAGGGTCCGGCAATCAGCCCCAGCATTTT. The chain has TRBV30 and TRBJ1-5, with D perhaps TRBD1 (5 bases). Germline lookup yields CDR1 GTSNPN and CDR2 SVGIG (reference sequence). The CDR3 consists of 14 residues. V was cut by 3 bases and J by 2 bases, with 11 bases left in between.

This chain uses TRBV4-3 with TRBJ2-3; 10 positions match TRBD2. CDR1 and CDR2 (germline): LGHNA, YSLEER. The CDR3 has 17 residues. V shed 0 bases and J 4 bases; nucleotides not matched to a gene: 7. As DNA, the CDR3 is TGCGCCAGCAGCCAAGACCCCTTAGCGGGGGGACCAGATACGCAGTATTTT. Protein sequence: CASSQDPLAGGPDTQYF.

The CDR3 DNA reads as TGTGCCAGCAGTGAAGGCCGGAGCTCTGGAAACACCATATATTTT. Residues: CASSEGRSSGNTIYF. This chain links TRBV6-1 with TRBJ1-3; D gene uncertain. This CDR3 has 15 residues. The germline gives CDR1 MNHNS, CDR2 SASEGT. The V gene lost 1 base and the J gene lost 0 bases, with 7 bases spanning the gap.

The CDR3 DNA follows: TGTGCCAGCAGCCCCAACAGGCGCCCCGGGCAGTTCTTC. Translated, it gives CASSPNRRPGQFF. The chain links TRBV11-2 to TRBJ2-1, with D possibly TRBD1 on 5 matching bases. Trimming stripped 5 bases from V and 12 bases from J, with 17 bases between. The CDR3 totals 13 residues. The germline V gene has CDR1 SGHAT and CDR2 FQNNGV.

Measured by frequency, this clone is medium-sized. The chain employs TRBV4-1 and TRBJ1-1; the D gene is possibly TRBD1 (6 bases). Trimming took off 3 bases at V and 4 bases at J, with 9 bases between the two ends. Germline-derived CDR1 and CDR2 are MGHRA and YSYEKL. The CDR3 has 13 residues. CDR3 coding DNA: TGCGCCAGCAGCCACTTAGGGGGCACTGAAGCTTTCTTT. This encodes CASSHLGGTEAFF.